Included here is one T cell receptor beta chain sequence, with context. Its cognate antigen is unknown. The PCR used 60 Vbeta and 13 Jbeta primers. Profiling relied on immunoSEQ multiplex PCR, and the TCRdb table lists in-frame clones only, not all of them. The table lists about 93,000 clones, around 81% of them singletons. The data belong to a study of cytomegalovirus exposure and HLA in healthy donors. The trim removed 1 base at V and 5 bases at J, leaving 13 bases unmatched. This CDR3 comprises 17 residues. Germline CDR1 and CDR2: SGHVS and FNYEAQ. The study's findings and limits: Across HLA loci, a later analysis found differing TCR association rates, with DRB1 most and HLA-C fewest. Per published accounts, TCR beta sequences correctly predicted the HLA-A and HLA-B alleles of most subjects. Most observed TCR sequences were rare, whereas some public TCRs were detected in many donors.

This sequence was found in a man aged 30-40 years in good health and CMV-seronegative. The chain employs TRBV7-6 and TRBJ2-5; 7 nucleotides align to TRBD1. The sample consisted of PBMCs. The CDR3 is CASSLEDWTGGGETQYF. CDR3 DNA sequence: TGTGCCAGCAGCTTAGAGGATTGGACAGGTGGTGGGGAGACCCAGTACTTC.